This T cell receptor (beta chain) was captured in a study of cytomegalovirus exposure and HLA in healthy donors. In the PCR, 60 Vbeta and 13 Jbeta primers were used. Clones were sequenced by immunoSEQ multiplex PCR, and TCRdb holds only the in-frame ones, with some missing. Here the sample spans some 85,000 clones, 65% to 85% being singletons. The CDR3 spans 14 residues. Germline assignment: CDR1 GTSNPN and CDR2 SVGIG (reference sequence). V lost 0 bases, J lost 4 bases, and 9 bases lay in between. Healthy bone marrow donors formed the donor group. General observations from the study: The study labeled 150 or so TCR beta chains cytomegalovirus-associated.

On this clone: The antigen is undetermined.

The chain is built from TRBV30 and TRBJ2-2; TRBD1 is a possible D gene (5 bases). The sample consisted of PBMCs. The TCR was taken from a man younger than 30 in good health and CMV-seronegative. The CDR3 spells CAWSVGHATGELFF. The CDR3 coding sequence is TGTGCCTGGAGTGTGGGGCATGCCACCGGGGAGCTGTTTTTT.